This T cell receptor (beta chain) came from a study of blood T cells in healthy people across ages. Broader study findings: Whereas aged donors had fewer naive CD4+ cells, long-lived donors had more of them and higher diversity.

There are 11 residues in the CDR3. A note on this clonotype: Its antigen is not known. Mismatch with germline at one junction end may stem from a read error.

Each donor had around 10 milliliters of peripheral blood drawn. Total RNA was isolated from each sample in quantities of at least 6 micrograms. Primers used in a second PCR of about 6 to 11 cycles were a sample-barcoded 5' primer and a J-beta primer mix. Tags on each cDNA molecule came from a template-switch adaptor with 12 random nucleotides. TCRdb re-derived calls from the 5' RACE reads in MiXCR, one entry per CDR3 protein. Of about 720,000 distinct CDR3 sequences listed, about a fifth are singletons. The receptor was isolated from a man aged 65 to 85 in good health. The genes are TRBV12-3 or TRBV12-4 and TRBJ2-5; no firm D call. What was sequenced was blood. CDR3 DNA sequence: TGTGCCAGCAGTTTACTACATTCAAAGTTCTTC. It specifies CASSLLHSKFF.